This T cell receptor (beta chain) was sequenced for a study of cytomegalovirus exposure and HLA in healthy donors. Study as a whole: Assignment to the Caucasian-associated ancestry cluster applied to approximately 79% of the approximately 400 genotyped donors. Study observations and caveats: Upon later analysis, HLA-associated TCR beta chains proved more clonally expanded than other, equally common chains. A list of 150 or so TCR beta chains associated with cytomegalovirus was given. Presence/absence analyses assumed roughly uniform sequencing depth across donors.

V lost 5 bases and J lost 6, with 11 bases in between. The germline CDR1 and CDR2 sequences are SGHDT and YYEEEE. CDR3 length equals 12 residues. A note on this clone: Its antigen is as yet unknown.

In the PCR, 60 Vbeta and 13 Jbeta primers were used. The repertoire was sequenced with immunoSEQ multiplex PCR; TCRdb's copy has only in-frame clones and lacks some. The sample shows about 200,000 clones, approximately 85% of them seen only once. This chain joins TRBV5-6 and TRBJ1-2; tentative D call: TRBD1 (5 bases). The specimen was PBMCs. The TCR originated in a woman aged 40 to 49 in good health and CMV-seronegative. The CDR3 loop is CASRNQGDGYTF. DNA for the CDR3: TGTGCCAGCAGGAATCAGGGTGATGGCTACACCTTC.